Listed below are T cell receptor beta chains from one sample, sequenced in a study of T cells of healthy individuals. TCRdb re-derived calls from the 5' RACE reads in MiXCR, one entry per CDR3 protein. Of more than 85,000 distinct CDR3 sequences detected, 17% appear once; the ten largest clones hold more than 5.5%. The origin of the receptors is a human donor in good health. Both conserved end residues are part of each CDR3. D genes are given only for firm matches. The size of a clone is reported for some rows only, either as once, few or many, or as a class for expanded clones.

>TRBD1|TRBV25-1|few|TRBJ2-2
TGTGCCAGCAGTGAATCGACAGGGGACCCCGGGGAGCTGTTTTTT
CASSESTGDPGELFF
>NA|TRBV7-9|many|TRBJ1-2
TGTGCCAGCAGCTTAGCTCTCCGACAGGTCGGTGGGTATGGCTACACCTTC
CASSLALRQVGGYGYTF
>NA|TRBV20-1|NA|TRBJ1-2
TGCAGTGCCAGTCCGTTTCCGACGCATGGCTACACCTTC
CSASPFPTHGYTF
>NA|TRBV20-1|NA|TRBJ2-6
TGCAGTGCTAGAGTGGGGGCTACGGGGGCCAACGTCCTGACTTTC
CSARVGATGANVLTF
>NA|TRBV6-6|NA|TRBJ2-2
TGTGCCAGCAGATCAACGACAGGGAACACCGGGGAGCTGTTTTTT
CASRSTTGNTGELFF
>NA|TRBV9|medium-sized|TRBJ2-2
TGTGCCAGCAGCGTAAAAGTTGGCGGGGAGCTGTTTTTT
CASSVKVGGELFF
>NA|TRBV27|NA|TRBJ1-2
TGTGCCAGCAGTTTAAAACGGAACTATGGCTACACCTTC
CASSLKRNYGYTF
>TRBD1|TRBV10-3|NA|TRBJ1-5
TGTGCCAACGGAGACAGGGATGATCAGCCCCAGCATTTT
CANGDRDDQPQHF
>NA|TRBV7-9|NA|TRBJ1-4
TGTGCCAGCAGCCGGGAGAGTATTTGTCTGTTTTTT
CASSRESICLFF
>TRBD2|TRBV6-2/TRBV6-3|medium-sized|TRBJ2-1
TGTGCCAGCAGTTACTCCCCGGGGGGGATCACACTTCGGGAGCAGTTCTTC
CASSYSPGGITLREQFF
>NA|TRBV28|few|TRBJ2-7
TGTGCCAGCAGTGACGGACGGCCCGGGAGCGACGAGCAGTACTTC
CASSDGRPGSDEQYF
>NA|TRBV4-3|many|TRBJ2-4
TGCGCCAGCAGCCAAGTAGGCAGGCTAGGGGACATTCAGTACTTC
CASSQVGRLGDIQYF
>NA|TRBV28|many|TRBJ2-7
TGTGCCAGCAGTTTCCCAGGGGGGCCCTACGAGCAGTACTTC
CASSFPGGPYEQYF
>NA|TRBV25-1|NA|TRBJ1-6
TGTGCCAGCAGTGAAGATGAGGATTCACCCCTCCACTTT
CASSEDEDSPLHF
>NA|TRBV4-3|few|TRBJ1-4
TGCGCCAGCAGCCAAGAAGGTTGGGGGGAAAAACTGTTTTTT
CASSQEGWGEKLFF
>NA|TRBV2|NA|TRBJ2-3
TGTGCCAGCTCATCGAACAGGGGCACAGATACGCAGTATTTT
CASSSNRGTDTQYF
>NA|TRBV11-2|few|TRBJ2-5
TGTGCCAGCAGCCACCGAGAGACCCAGTACTTC
CASSHRETQYF
>TRBD1|TRBV24-1|NA|TRBJ2-1
TGTGCCACCAGTGATTTTGCACTGGACAGGGGTGGCAATGAGCAGTTCTTC
CATSDFALDRGGNEQFF
>NA|TRBV6-1|few|TRBJ1-4
TGTGCCAGCAGTGAAGGACGACCGCGGGAACTGTTTTTT
CASSEGRPRELFF
>NA|TRBV6-2/TRBV6-3|few|TRBJ2-2
TGTGCCAGCAGCAATATAGGATCGGGCTTTAACACCGGGGAGCTGTTTTTT
CASSNIGSGFNTGELFF
>TRBD2|TRBV20-1|few|TRBJ2-7
TGCAGTGCTACTTCCGGGGAGGGAAGGCGAGAGCAGTACTTC
CSATSGEGRREQYF
>TRBD2|TRBV20-1|NA|TRBJ2-3
TGCAGTGCTAGAGATCGGGGACTAGCGGACAGCACAGATACGCAGTATTTT
CSARDRGLADSTDTQYF
>NA|TRBV6-4|NA|TRBJ2-3
TGTGCCAGCAGTCAAGAGGGGCAGGCAGGGTCAGATACGCAGTATTTT
CASSQEGQAGSDTQYF
>NA|TRBV14|NA|TRBJ2-3
TGTGCCAGCAGCCAACGGCCGGGACTTAGCACAGATACGCAGTATTTT
CASSQRPGLSTDTQYF
>TRBD2|TRBV28|NA|TRBJ2-7
TGTGCCAGCAGTCCAATAAGCGGGACCTCCTACGAGCAGTACTTC
CASSPISGTSYEQYF
>NA|TRBV10-3|few|TRBJ2-7
TGTGCCGGATCAGGGGTACTCTCCTACGAGCAGTACTTC
CAGSGVLSYEQYF
>NA|TRBV5-1|few|TRBJ2-5
TGCGCCAGCAGCTCGCAGGCCGATATGGAGGCCCAGTACTTC
CASSSQADMEAQYF
>NA|TRBV20-1|many|TRBJ1-1
TGCAGTGCTCTAAACGACAGGTTTGAAGCTTTCTTT
CSALNDRFEAFF
>TRBD1|TRBV7-3|many|TRBJ2-1
TGTGCCAGCAGCAACCTGGGACAGAGGGGGCCTATCTACAATGAGCAGTTCTTC
CASSNLGQRGPIYNEQFF
>NA|TRBV6-6|NA|TRBJ1-5
TGTGCCAGCAGGACCTACAGGGAAGAAGAGACACCCCAGCATTTT
CASRTYREEETPQHF
>NA|TRBV18|NA|TRBJ2-3
TGTGCCAGCTCACCACTCCTGAGGGGACGCACAGATACGCAGTATTTT
CASSPLLRGRTDTQYF
>NA|TRBV4-2|few|TRBJ2-3
TGTGCCAGCAGCCAAGGTAGTCTAGAGGGGTCAGATACGCAGTATTTT
CASSQGSLEGSDTQYF
>NA|TRBV20-1|NA|TRBJ2-5
TGCAGTGCTAGTCGTCAGGGGCCCCAAGAGACCCAGTACTTC
CSASRQGPQETQYF
>TRBD1|TRBV20-1|many|TRBJ1-5
TGCAGTGCTGCCCGGGACAGCTTGAATCAGCCCCAGCATTTT
CSAARDSLNQPQHF
>NA|TRBV20-1|NA|TRBJ2-3
TGCAGTGCTAGATGGGATAGCACAGATACGCAGTATTTT
CSARWDSTDTQYF
>NA|TRBV5-5|few|TRBJ2-7
TGTGCCAGCAGCTTCCGAAGCTACGAGCAGTACTTC
CASSFRSYEQYF
>NA|TRBV5-1|NA|TRBJ1-1
TGCGCCAGCAGCTTTCTCGCGAACACTGAAGCTTTCTTT
CASSFLANTEAFF
>NA|TRBV28|many|TRBJ2-6
TGTGCCACGGGGGCTGGGGCCAACGTCCTGACTTTC
CATGAGANVLTF
>NA|TRBV10-3|NA|TRBJ2-3
TGTGCCATCAGTGAGCGGGGGTCTCCCACAGATACGCAGTATTTT
CAISERGSPTDTQYF
>NA|TRBV20-1|many|TRBJ2-5
TGCAGTGCCCCCGACCCAAACCAAGAGACCCAGTACTTC
CSAPDPNQETQYF
>NA|TRBV19|NA|TRBJ1-2
TGTGCCAGTAGTCCAGGACCGGGACACCTCTATGGCTACACCTTC
CASSPGPGHLYGYTF
>TRBD2|TRBV20-1|NA|TRBJ2-5
TGCAGTGCTAGAGATCCTTCCCTGACAAGCGGGGGGCCAGAGACCCAGTACTTC
CSARDPSLTSGGPETQYF
>NA|TRBV7-9|few|TRBJ1-4
TGTGCCAGCAGCTTAGGGACGCAGGCGTGGGGCGGAGAAAAACTGTTTTTT
CASSLGTQAWGGEKLFF
>NA|TRBV10-3|NA|TRBJ1-5
TGTGCCATCAGTGTTGGGCAGGGGACTCAGCCCCAGCATTTT
CAISVGQGTQPQHF
>NA|TRBV20-1|NA|TRBJ2-7
TGCAGTGCTAGGGGGGGCTCGGGTACCCTAGCTGGCGAGCAGTACTTC
CSARGGSGTLAGEQYF
>NA|TRBV6-5|few|TRBJ2-5
TGTGCCAGCAGGCGGGGTTCTGTAGAGACCCAGTACTTC
CASRRGSVETQYF
>NA|TRBV4-3|NA|TRBJ2-6
TGCGCCAGCAGCCAAGGCTTCTCTGGGGCCAACGTCCTGACTTTC
CASSQGFSGANVLTF
>NA|TRBV20-1|many|TRBJ1-5
TGCAGTGCTAGCTTTGGACACCTTAATCAGCCCCAGCATTTT
CSASFGHLNQPQHF
>TRBD2|TRBV6-6|few|TRBJ2-5
TGTGCCAGCAGCTACCACCGTCGGGAGGGCGAGACCCAGTACTTC
CASSYHRREGETQYF
>NA|TRBV6-2/TRBV6-3|NA|TRBJ1-2
TGTGCCAGCAGTTACTCCCAGGGCCGGGGACTCAACTATGGCTACACCTTC
CASSYSQGRGLNYGYTF
>TRBD2|TRBV6-2/TRBV6-3|NA|TRBJ2-1
TGTGCCAGCAGGACTAGCGGAGATGAGCAGTTCTTC
CASRTSGDEQFF
>NA|TRBV28|many|TRBJ2-4
TGTGCCAGCAGTTTACGGGGAGCCAAAAACATTCAGTACTTC
CASSLRGAKNIQYF
>NA|TRBV28|few|TRBJ1-6
TGTGCCAGCAGCCCAAATAACTATAATTCACCCCTCCACTTT
CASSPNNYNSPLHF
>NA|TRBV19|NA|TRBJ2-5
TGTGCCGGTAGTGGATCGGGGCAGAAAGAGACCCAGTACTTC
CAGSGSGQKETQYF